Following are 2 T cell receptor beta chains from one sample sequenced in a study of blood T cells in healthy people across ages. With a J-beta primer mix and a sample-barcoded 5' primer, a second PCR ran 7 to 11 cycles. TCRdb reprocessed the 5' RACE reads via MiXCR and lists one record per CDR3 protein. The sample yields hundreds of thousands of distinct CDR3 sequences, under 30% seen once. Sequencing used blood. The source of these receptors is a woman older than 75 in good health.

The CDR3 region has the DNA TGCAGTGCCCTCCCCTTTAATCCCGGGACAAGAGTTTACGAGCAGTACTTC. This codes for CSALPFNPGTRVYEQYF. V gene TRBV20-1 combines with J gene TRBJ2-7; tentative D call: TRBD1 (6 bases). The V gene's germline CDR1 is DFQATT and CDR2 SNEGSKA (reference sequence). V lost 6 bases to trimming and J lost 4 bases, with 28 bases between them. The CDR3 spans 17 residues.

This sequence joins TRBV10-3 and TRBJ2-5; no firm D call. CDR3 size: 12 residues. V shed 6 bases and J shed 4 bases, with 9 bases lying between them. Germline values: CDR1 ENHRY, CDR2 SYGVKD. The CDR3 here is CAISQRRETQYF. As DNA, the CDR3 is TGTGCCATCAGCCAACGGAGAGAGACCCAGTACTTC.